The clone carrying this TCR beta chain was picked up a small number of times. Its antigen is as yet unknown. Trimming removed 3 bases from V and 2 bases from J, with 11 bases in between. The germline V gene encodes CDR1 GTSNPN and CDR2 SVGIG (reference sequence). This CDR3 contains 14 residues. The data were obtained in a study of OX40 agonist ivuxolimab in advanced cancers. Notes on the study in general: The study did not work out the antigen specificity of the expanded peripheral T cells.

Profiling relied on immunoSEQ multiplex PCR, and the TCRdb table lists in-frame clones only, not all of them. Of about 40,000 clones listed, roughly 85% are singletons. Sequenced here: CD4+ or CD8+ T cells sorted from blood, sampled in a trial of the OX40 agonist ivuxolimab. The TCR originated in an adult with an advanced solid tumor such as melanoma, head and neck, liver or kidney cancer. The chain combines TRBV30 with TRBJ1-5, with D tentatively TRBD1 (5 bases). CDR3 sequence: CAWRGRTGNQPQHF. As DNA, the CDR3 is TGTGCCTGGAGGGGACGGACCGGCAATCAGCCCCAGCATTTT.